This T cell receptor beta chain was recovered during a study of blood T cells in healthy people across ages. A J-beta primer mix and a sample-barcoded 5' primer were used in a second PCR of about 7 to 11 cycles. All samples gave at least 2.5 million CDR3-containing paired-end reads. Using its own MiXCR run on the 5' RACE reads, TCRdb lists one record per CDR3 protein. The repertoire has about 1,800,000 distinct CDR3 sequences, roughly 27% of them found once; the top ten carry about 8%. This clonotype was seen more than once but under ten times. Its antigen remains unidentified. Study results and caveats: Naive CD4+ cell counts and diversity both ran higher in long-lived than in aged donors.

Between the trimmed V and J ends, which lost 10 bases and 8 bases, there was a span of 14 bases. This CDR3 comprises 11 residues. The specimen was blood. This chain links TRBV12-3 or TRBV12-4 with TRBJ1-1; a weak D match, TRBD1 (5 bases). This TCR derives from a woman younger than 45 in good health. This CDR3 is CATGGGGEAFF. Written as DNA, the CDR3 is TGTGCCACAGGCGGGGGAGGAGAAGCTTTCTTT.